The 29 T cell receptor beta chains below were found in one sample sequenced in a study of blood T cells in healthy people across ages. A second PCR, run for roughly 7 to 12 cycles, used a sample-barcoded 5' primer plus a J-beta primer mix. TCRdb re-derived calls from the 5' RACE reads in MiXCR, one entry per CDR3 protein. The sample yields about 1.4 million distinct CDR3 sequences, around 55% seen once. Source material: blood. The receptors were sampled from a man between 18 and 29 years old in good health.

This chain links TRBV7-9 with TRBJ1-2; D gene unclear. The CDR3 is 16 amino acids. Trimming took 4 bases from V and 3 from J, leaving 18 bases between them. CDR1 is SEHNR and CDR2 is FQNEAQ in the germline V gene (reference sequence). Written as DNA, the CDR3 is TGTGCCAGCAGCTCCGGAGATCCCCCAGGATACTATGGCTACACCTTC. This sequence encodes CASSSGDPPGYYGYTF.

The chain combines TRBV7-9 with TRBJ2-1; D is possibly TRBD2 (6 bases). V lost 4 bases, J lost 0 bases, and 13 bases lay in between. The CDR3 sequence is 16 residues long. The V gene's germline CDR1 is SEHNR and CDR2 FQNEAQ (reference sequence). CDR3 nucleotide sequence: TGTGCCAGCAGCTCCCGGGGGATCCGCTCCTACAATGAGCAGTTCTTC. It encodes CASSSRGIRSYNEQFF.

This clonotype showed up just a few times. This chain uses TRBV4-3 with TRBJ2-3, with 8 nucleotides matching TRBD2. The CDR3 spans 16 residues. Germline assignment: CDR1 LGHNA and CDR2 YSLEER. V lost 0 bases to trimming and J lost 3 bases; unmatched junction nucleotides: 5. CDR3 amino acids: CASSQDMASGTDTQYF. Here the CDR3 DNA reads TGCGCCAGCAGCCAAGATATGGCTAGCGGGACAGATACGCAGTATTTT.

The V call is TRBV9, the J call TRBJ2-3; 7 nucleotides agree with TRBD1. There are 14 residues in the CDR3. J gave up 6 bases and V 4 bases, and 8 bases lay outside the gene matches. From germline, CDR1 is SGDLS and CDR2 YYNGEE. CDR3 amino acids: CASSRTGQMDTQYF. The CDR3 nucleotides read TGTGCCAGCAGCCGGACAGGTCAAATGGATACGCAGTATTTT.

V and J are TRBV28 and TRBJ1-4; D call uncertain. This CDR3 spans 14 amino acids. Germline CDR1 is MDHEN and CDR2 is SYDVKM. Trimming stripped 3 bases from V and 4 bases from J, with 9 bases between. The CDR3 loop is CASSFKLINEKLFF. In DNA form, the CDR3 reads TGTGCCAGCAGTTTCAAACTGATTAATGAAAAACTGTTTTTT.

This chain uses TRBV4-1 with TRBJ2-1, with TRBD2 matching 8 bases. The trim removed 1 base at V and 9 bases at J, leaving 14 bases unmatched. Germline-derived CDR1 and CDR2 are MGHRA and YSYEKL. The CDR3 covers 17 residues. This CDR3 is CASSQGILAGLRREQFF. CDR3 nucleotides: TGCGCCAGCAGCCAAGGGATATTAGCGGGGCTCCGACGTGAGCAGTTCTTC.

The chain carries TRBV29-1 and TRBJ2-7; a weak D match, TRBD1 (6 bases). CDR1 SQVTM and CDR2 ANQGSEA come from the germline V gene. The CDR3 length is 13 residues. Trimming cost V 5 bases and J 2 bases, with 13 bases left between them. CDR3: CSVLQGPTYEQYF. CDR3 nucleotides: TGCAGCGTTTTACAGGGACCGACCTACGAGCAGTACTTC.

In this sample, this clonotype turned up a few times. The rearrangement links TRBV24-1 to TRBJ2-4, with TRBD2 as a possible D gene (5 bases). V shed 12 bases and J shed 6 bases, with 14 bases lying between them. Per germline, CDR1 KGHDR and CDR2 SFDVKD. This CDR3 comprises 12 residues. The CDR3 sequence is CALKASGNIQYF. In DNA, the CDR3 is TGTGCCTTAAAGGCCAGCGGAAACATTCAGTACTTC.

The rearrangement links TRBV7-9 to TRBJ2-7, with 10 positions matching TRBD2. J lost 2 bases, V lost 1 base, and 5 bases had no gene match. Germline lookup yields CDR1 SEHNR and CDR2 FQNEAQ (reference sequence). The length of the CDR3 is 16 residues. DNA for the CDR3: TGTGCCAGCAGCTTAGAAAGGACTAGCGGCGCCTACGAGCAGTACTTC. Protein product: CASSLERTSGAYEQYF.

This clonotype was detected a few times. The CDR3 here is CASSVALQDGGYTF. The CDR3 bases are TGTGCCAGCAGTGTGGCATTGCAGGACGGTGGCTACACCTTC. The chain uses TRBV2 and TRBJ1-2; no clear D. Trimming took off 4 bases at V and 7 bases at J, with 16 bases between the two ends. The germline V gene has CDR1 SNHLY and CDR2 FYNNEI. The CDR3 length is 14 residues. The full variable domain, in which reference TRBV2 and TRBJ1-2 provide the parts outside the CDR3, is EPEVTQTPSHQVTQMGQEVILRCVPISNHLYFYWYRQILGQKVEFLVSFYNNEISEKSEIFDDQFSVERPDGSNFTLKIRSTKLEDSAMYFCASSVALQDGGYTFGSGTRLTVV.

V gene TRBV27 combines with J gene TRBJ1-2, with D possibly TRBD1 on 6 matching bases. Trimming pared 2 bases from V and 1 base from J, leaving 8 bases between. Germline lookup yields CDR1 MNHEY and CDR2 SMNVEV (reference sequence). The CDR3 has 14 amino acids. In nucleotides, the CDR3 is TGTGCCAGCAGTTTACAGGGGAATAACTATGGCTACACCTTC. It encodes CASSLQGNNYGYTF.

CDR3 coding DNA: TGTGCCAGCAGCTTAAGGGACGCTACCGGGGAGCTGTTTTTT. Residues: CASSLRDATGELFF. V usage is TRBV7-9 and J usage is TRBJ2-2; D could derive from TRBD1 or TRBD2 (5 bases each). CDR1 and CDR2 (germline): SEHNR, FQNEAQ (reference sequence). The CDR3 totals 14 residues. The V gene lost 2 bases and the J gene lost 5 bases, with 9 bases spanning the gap.

The gene calls are TRBV6-4 and TRBJ2-1, with D possibly TRBD2 on 7 matching bases. This CDR3 comprises 13 residues. Germline assignment: CDR1 MRHNA and CDR2 SNTAGT. Trimming removed 8 bases at V and 8 bases at J, with 16 bases between. The CDR3 here is CASGTAGADEQFF. CDR3 coding DNA: TGTGCCAGCGGAACCGCGGGGGCGGATGAGCAGTTCTTC.

This chain connects TRBV30 to TRBJ2-3; D possibly corresponds to TRBD1 (6 bases). CDR3 length: 14 amino acids. Between the trimmed V and J ends, which lost 7 bases and 9 bases, there was a span of 23 bases. Germline values: CDR1 GTSNPN, CDR2 SVGIG (reference sequence). The CDR3 region is CASTGTRKGLTQYF. Written as DNA, the CDR3 is TGTGCCTCAACCGGGACAAGGAAGGGGCTGACGCAGTATTTT.

This clonotype has more than one count but fewer than ten. CDR3 in amino acids: CASSYSPGQNTEAFF. CDR3 DNA sequence: TGTGCCAGCAGTTACTCCCCGGGACAGAACACTGAAGCTTTCTTT. This chain connects TRBV6-5 to TRBJ1-1; D may be TRBD1 (6 bases). This CDR3 is built from 15 residues. V was shortened by 0 bases and J by 1 base, with 9 bases between the two germline ends. CDR1 and CDR2 from the germline V gene are MNHEY and SVGAGI.

The CDR3 spells CAISEPPGLAGGYTDTQYF. CDR3 nucleotides: TGTGCCATCAGTGAGCCCCCGGGGCTAGCGGGAGGTTACACAGATACGCAGTATTTT. V and J are TRBV10-3 and TRBJ2-3, with 11 bases matching TRBD2. Germline V gene sequence: CDR1 ENHRY, CDR2 SYGVKD. V was pared by 2 bases and J by 2 bases, with 12 bases of the junction left unmatched. This CDR3 contains 19 residues.

This sequence joins TRBV27 and TRBJ2-7, with TRBD1 identical over 12 bases. The germline V gene has CDR1 MNHEY and CDR2 SMNVEV (reference sequence). Trimming removed 7 bases from V and 4 bases from J; junction bases left unmatched: 11. The CDR3 extends over 16 amino acids. CDR3: CASTRYWGQGAYEQYF. The CDR3 DNA follows: TGTGCCAGCACTCGTTATTGGGGACAGGGGGCGTACGAGCAGTACTTC.

This clonotype occurred once. The gene calls are TRBV29-1 and TRBJ2-5; TRBD2 matches at 15 bases. This CDR3 region has 17 residues. The V and J ends lost 3 bases and 11 bases, in that order; junction bases with no gene match: 16. The germline V gene has CDR1 SQVTM and CDR2 ANQGSEA. The CDR3 DNA is TGCAGCGTTGAGGAACAGGGGACGGGACTAGCGGGAGGTGAACAGTACTTC. Protein product: CSVEEQGTGLAGGEQYF.

This sequence joins TRBV3-1 and TRBJ2-5; tentatively, D is TRBD1 (6 bases). The CDR3 covers 15 residues. Per the germline V gene, CDR1 is LGHDT and CDR2 is YNNKEL (reference sequence). Trimming shortened V by 4 bases and J by 5 bases, and 17 bases separated the two germline ends. DNA for the CDR3: TGTGCCAGCAGCCCCGTGAGAAACAGGGTCGAGACCCAGTACTTC. Translating it yields CASSPVRNRVETQYF.

This clonotype has only a few counts. Relative to the germline gene, one junction end is altered; a read error may explain this. The genes are TRBV20-1 and TRBJ1-5; D remains ambiguous. The CDR3 is made up of 13 amino acids. Germline V gene data show CDR1 as DFQATT and CDR2 as SNEGSKA (reference sequence). The CDR3 nucleotides read TGTAGTGCTAGAGACCTTAGCAATCAGCCCCAGCATTTT. This sequence encodes CSARDLSNQPQHF.

This chain connects TRBV29-1 to TRBJ2-1; 7 nucleotides agree with TRBD2. In germline, CDR1 is SQVTM, CDR2 ANQGSEA. The CDR3 contains 13 residues. Unmatched junction bases numbered 3, after V lost 3 bases and J lost 4 bases. The CDR3: CSVESSGYNEQFF. CDR3 sequence (DNA): TGCAGCGTTGAGTCTAGCGGTTACAATGAGCAGTTCTTC.

There are a few counts of this clonotype. V and J are TRBV29-1 and TRBJ2-5; D remains ambiguous. CDR3 size: 9 residues. Germline V CDR1 and CDR2: SQVTM, ANQGSEA. V was shortened by 4 bases and J by 13 bases, with 10 bases between the two germline ends. In nucleotides, the CDR3 is TGCAGCGTTGGTGGAACTACGTACTTC. Translating it yields CSVGGTTYF.

The rearrangement joins TRBV7-9 to TRBJ2-1; TRBD1 agrees at 10 bases. The V gene end was trimmed by 5 bases and the J gene end by 6 bases; junction bases not matched to a gene: 7. Germline loops: CDR1 SEHNR, CDR2 FQNEAQ (reference sequence). This CDR3 is 15 amino acids long. This CDR3 is CASSRGTGVRNEQFF. DNA for the CDR3: TGTGCCAGCAGCCGAGGGACAGGGGTCCGCAATGAGCAGTTCTTC.

The rearrangement uses TRBV5-1 and TRBJ2-1; 8 bases fit TRBD2. There are 14 residues in the CDR3. Unmatched junction bases numbered 6, after V lost 0 bases and J lost 10 bases. Germline V gives CDR1 SGHRS, CDR2 YFSETQ. The CDR3 region has the DNA TGCGCCAGCAGCTTGGTAGCGGGGAGCTACGAGCAGTTCTTC. Translated: CASSLVAGSYEQFF.

The chain couples TRBV14 to TRBJ1-4; 8 bases are shared with TRBD1. With V trimmed by 5 bases and J by 8 bases, 10 bases remained unmatched. The CDR3 sequence is 15 residues long. Germline CDR1 is SGHDN and CDR2 is FVKESK. Written as DNA, the CDR3 is TGTGCCAGCAGCTATGCAGGGGGCGCTTTGGAAAAACTGTTTTTT. This codes for CASSYAGGALEKLFF.

This rearrangement joins TRBV4-1 to TRBJ1-4; the D gene is possibly TRBD1 (5 bases). Germline-derived CDR1 and CDR2 are MGHRA and YSYEKL. The CDR3 totals 12 residues. Trimming removed 5 bases from V and 7 bases from J, with 8 bases in between. The CDR3 reads CASSFQGEKLFF. CDR3 nucleotides: TGCGCCAGCAGCTTCCAGGGTGAAAAACTGTTTTTT.

Only one count was recorded for this clonotype. V gene TRBV6-1 combines with J gene TRBJ1-2; 7 bases line up with TRBD1. This CDR3 has 16 amino acids. The V segment lost 0 bases and the J segment 3 bases; nucleotides outside the gene matches: 7. From germline, CDR1 is MNHNS and CDR2 SASEGT. The CDR3 DNA reads as TGTGCCAGCAGTGAAGCACGGCGGGACAGACACTATGGCTACACCTTC. The encoded protein is CASSEARRDRHYGYTF.

The genes are TRBV4-3 and TRBJ2-3, with TRBD1 identical over 8 bases. Germline V gene sequence: CDR1 LGHNA, CDR2 YSLEER. The CDR3 has 17 residues. V was pared by 0 bases and J by 6 bases, with 11 bases of the junction left unmatched. The CDR3 here is CASSQDYYRGVDDTQYF. CDR3 coding DNA: TGCGCCAGCAGCCAAGATTATTACAGGGGGGTTGATGATACGCAGTATTTT.

This clonotype was seen only a few times. J is TRBJ1-2 and V is TRBV5-1; 8 bases agree with TRBD1. V shed 4 bases, J shed 3 bases, and the junction held 14 bases outside the gene matches. CDR3 length equals 17 residues. Germline loops: CDR1 SGHRS, CDR2 YFSETQ. This CDR3 is CASSPWTRTGLDYGYTF. The DNA for the CDR3 is TGCGCCAGCAGCCCCTGGACGCGGACAGGGCTTGACTATGGCTACACCTTC.